The rows below give T cell receptor beta chains drawn from one sample of a study of T-cell reconstitution after alpha-beta-depleted transplantation in children. MiXCR, applied by TCRdb to the PCR reads, yields one record per CDR3 protein. The table lists 70,000 to 95,000 distinct CDR3 sequences, 10% to 15% of them singletons. The sample in question was PBMCs from the stem cell graft donor, obtained from the stem cell graft. The receptors shown here come from a human donor who donated a stem cell graft to a child with inherited bone marrow failure. Each CDR3 is given with its conserved first and last residue. Each record gives: V gene, clone size, D gene, J gene, CDR3 DNA, CDR3 protein. A D gene is named only where the DNA matches it firmly. Size is omitted from some rows. Given values are once, few, many or a class for expanded clones.

v_call: TRBV6-1
clone_size: many
d_call: .
j_call: TRBJ2-1
cdr3_nt: TGTGCCAGCAGTGCCGGGCCTCCTAAGGGCCAGTTCTTC
cdr3_aa: CASSAGPPKGQFF

v_call: TRBV5-1
clone_size: many
d_call: .
j_call: TRBJ2-7
cdr3_nt: TGCGCCAGCAGCTTGAGCACAGGGTTCAACTACGAGCAGTACTTC
cdr3_aa: CASSLSTGFNYEQYF

v_call: TRBV27
clone_size: many
d_call: TRBD1
j_call: TRBJ2-2
cdr3_nt: TGTGCCAGCAGTTTTCGGACAGGGGTAGGGGAGCTGTTTTTT
cdr3_aa: CASSFRTGVGELFF

v_call: TRBV7-2
clone_size: .
d_call: TRBD1
j_call: TRBJ2-3
cdr3_nt: TGTGCCAGCAGCCGCTTCGGACAGGGGGGCACAGATACGCAGTATTTT
cdr3_aa: CASSRFGQGGTDTQYF

v_call: TRBV7-2
clone_size: many
d_call: TRBD2
j_call: TRBJ2-2
cdr3_nt: TGTGCCAGCAGCCGAACCCGGACTAGCGGGGGGGTCACCGGGGAGCTGTTTTTT
cdr3_aa: CASSRTRTSGGVTGELFF

v_call: TRBV7-2
clone_size: many
d_call: .
j_call: TRBJ2-7
cdr3_nt: TGTGCCAGCAGCTTCCCAACAGGGAGTTTCTCCTACGAGCAGTACTTC
cdr3_aa: CASSFPTGSFSYEQYF

v_call: TRBV2
clone_size: once
d_call: TRBD1
j_call: TRBJ1-1
cdr3_nt: TGTACCTGCAGGCCGGGACAGGGACGAACAATGAACACTGAAGCTTTCTTT
cdr3_aa: CTCRPGQGRTMNTEAFF

v_call: TRBV5-4
clone_size: .
d_call: TRBD1
j_call: TRBJ2-7
cdr3_nt: TGTGCCAGCAGCGAGGGACAGCGCCTCTCCTACGAGCAGTACTTC
cdr3_aa: CASSEGQRLSYEQYF

v_call: TRBV7-9
clone_size: many
d_call: TRBD2
j_call: TRBJ2-1
cdr3_nt: TGTGCCAGCAGCTTCCCTCAAGCGGGAGGGTCGAATGAGCAGTTCTTC
cdr3_aa: CASSFPQAGGSNEQFF

v_call: TRBV10-3
clone_size: .
d_call: TRBD1
j_call: TRBJ1-2
cdr3_nt: TGTGCCATCAGTCGGGACAGGGGATCTGGCTACACCTTC
cdr3_aa: CAISRDRGSGYTF